The 12 T cell receptor beta chains in this list originate from one sample, sequenced in a study of OX40 agonist ivuxolimab in advanced cancers. Assay: immunoSEQ multiplex PCR; the TCRdb copy retains only in-frame clones and omits some. Of more than 75,000 clones in the sample, roughly four fifths were seen once. Material: CD4+ or CD8+ T cells sorted from blood, obtained in a trial of the OX40 agonist ivuxolimab. The receptors shown here come from an adult with an advanced solid tumor such as melanoma, head and neck, liver or kidney cancer.

The chain is built from TRBV5-1 and TRBJ2-4; TRBD1 agrees at 7 bases. Trimming at V came to 0 bases and at J to 7 bases, leaving 7 bases not matched to a gene. The germline V gene encodes CDR1 SGHRS and CDR2 YFSETQ. There are 15 residues in the CDR3. The DNA for the CDR3 is TGCGCCAGCAGCTTGGACGGACAGGCGCGGAACATTCAGTACTTC. It codes for CASSLDGQARNIQYF.

The chain couples TRBV5-1 to TRBJ2-7, with D perhaps matching TRBD1 (5 bases). V was clipped by 1 base and J by 1 base, with 9 bases between them. The CDR3 length is 14 residues. Germline loops: CDR1 SGHRS, CDR2 YFSETQ. This chain's CDR3 is CASSLTTVSYEQYF. The CDR3 nucleotides read TGCGCCAGCAGCTTGACGACAGTGTCCTACGAGCAGTACTTC.

The rearrangement links TRBV29-1 to TRBJ2-3; TRBD2 might be the D (6 bases). The germline V and J ends were trimmed by 3 bases and 5 bases, with 12 bases remaining between them. CDR1 is SQVTM, CDR2 ANQGSEA, per germline. The CDR3 covers 13 residues. The CDR3 region is CSVDQGGVDTQYF. CDR3 DNA: TGCAGCGTTGACCAGGGCGGGGTAGATACGCAGTATTTT.

The rearrangement joins TRBV5-1 to TRBJ2-1; D possibly corresponds to TRBD2 (5 bases). Trimming left V 1 base short and J 8 bases short, with 28 bases between. Germline-derived CDR1 and CDR2 are SGHRS and YFSETQ. The CDR3 contains 19 residues. The CDR3 DNA reads as TGCGCCAGCAGCTTGTTTGTCATGTCGTCGGGGTCGACGGTGTATGAGCAGTTCTTC. It translates to CASSLFVMSSGSTVYEQFF.

This clone has only a few counts. In nucleotides, the CDR3 is TGTGCCAGCAGCTCGGGACAGGTTATGGGGAACACTGAAGCTTTCTTT. This codes for CASSSGQVMGNTEAFF. This chain connects TRBV7-2 to TRBJ1-1; 8 bases are a match to TRBD1. The germline V gene encodes CDR1 SGHTA and CDR2 FQGNSA. The J segment lost 1 base and the V segment lost 4 bases, leaving 8 bases of the junction unmatched. CDR3 length: 16 amino acids. The full variable domain, completed using reference TRBV7-2 and TRBJ1-1, is GAGVSQSPSNKVTEKGKDVELRCDPISGHTALYWYRQSLGQGLEFLIYFQGNSAPDKSGLPSDRFSAERTGGSVSTLTIQRTQQEDSAVYLCASSSGQVMGNTEAFFGQGTRLTVV.

The J gene is TRBJ2-7, the V gene TRBV7-9; TRBD1 agrees at 7 bases. Germline CDR1 and CDR2: SEHNR and FQNEAQ (reference sequence). V shed 1 base, J shed 0 bases, and the junction held 6 bases outside the gene matches. This CDR3 has 16 residues. The CDR3 coding sequence is TGTGCCAGCAGCTTAGGGACAGGCCCGACCTCCTACGAGCAGTACTTC. It encodes CASSLGTGPTSYEQYF.

As to this clone: This specimen includes other DNA sequences encoding the same CDR3. This chain links TRBV20-1 with TRBJ2-3; D not certain. V was pared by 3 bases and J by 3 bases, with 1 base between. This CDR3 region has 10 residues. Per germline, CDR1 DFQATT and CDR2 SNEGSKA (reference sequence). This CDR3 is CSASTDTQYF. In nucleotides, the CDR3 is TGCAGTGCTAGTACAGATACGCAGTATTTT.

The genes are TRBV9 and TRBJ2-7; TRBD1 agrees at 9 bases. The ends lost 2 bases at V and 6 bases at J; junction bases unmatched: 6. The CDR3 has 14 residues. CDR1 and CDR2 from the germline V gene are SGDLS and YYNGEE. CDR3 nucleotide sequence: TGTGCCAGCAGCGTTGGGACAGGGCTTCGCGAGCAGTACTTC. Protein: CASSVGTGLREQYF.

The rearrangement links TRBV9 to TRBJ2-7; 8 positions match TRBD1. Per the germline V gene, CDR1 is SGDLS and CDR2 is YYNGEE. Trimming removed 4 bases from V and 3 bases from J; junction bases left unmatched: 6. The CDR3 totals 14 residues. CDR3 residues: CASSPWTGNYEQYF. Written as DNA, the CDR3 is TGTGCCAGCAGCCCCTGGACAGGGAACTACGAGCAGTACTTC.

The chain joins TRBV5-1 to TRBJ2-1; D assignment may be TRBD1 or TRBD2 (5 bases each). Trimming cost V 0 bases and J 0 bases, with 10 bases left between them. The CDR3 covers 16 residues. The germline CDR1 and CDR2 sequences are SGHRS and YFSETQ. The CDR3 is CASSLVGTRSYNEQFF. The CDR3, as DNA: TGCGCCAGCAGCTTGGTAGGGACGCGCTCCTACAATGAGCAGTTCTTC. The whole variable domain, remainder taken from reference TRBV5-1 and TRBJ2-1, is KAGVTQTPRYLIKTRGQQVTLSCSPISGHRSVSWYQQTPGQGLQFLFEYFSETQRNKGNFPGRFSGRQFSNSRSEMNVSTLELGDSALYLCASSLVGTRSYNEQFFGPGTRLTVL.

This clone is medium-sized. The V and J genes are TRBV6-1 and TRBJ1-5; TRBD1 matches 7 bases. The CDR3 totals 13 residues. Unmatched junction bases numbered 6, after V lost 6 bases and J lost 7 bases. Germline V gene data show CDR1 as MNHNS and CDR2 as SASEGT. The CDR3 here is CASSRQGVQPQHF. The CDR3 DNA is TGTGCCAGCAGCCGACAGGGAGTACAGCCCCAGCATTTT.

This rearrangement joins TRBV10-2 to TRBJ2-3; D is ambiguous. The V end was cut by 8 bases, the J end by 6 bases, with 18 bases between. CDR1 WSHSY and CDR2 SAAADI come from the germline V gene. The CDR3 totals 14 residues. The CDR3 sequence is CASAQGTLGDTQYF. DNA for the CDR3: TGCGCCAGCGCCCAAGGTACCCTCGGGGATACGCAGTATTTT.